This TCR beta chain was observed in a study of shared clonotypes between healthy human individuals. Libraries were prepared by immunoSEQ multiplex PCR; TCRdb keeps only in-frame clonotypes and omits some of them. The sample shows millions of clones, 85% to 95% of them seen only once. V dropped 4 bases and J dropped 0 bases, with 16 bases sitting between them. Germline lookup yields CDR1 GTSNPN and CDR2 SVGIG (reference sequence). The CDR3 runs to 16 residues. Sample: naive CD4+ T cells sorted from blood. Indicated subset: CD45RA+ positively selected. The sequence came from a man between 18 and 35 years old in good health. The chain links TRBV30 to TRBJ2-1; the D call may be TRBD1 or TRBD2 (6 bases each). CDR3 in amino acids: CAWTHPGAVSYNEQFF. CDR3 coding DNA: TGTGCCTGGACTCACCCGGGGGCTGTCTCCTACAATGAGCAGTTCTTC.